The clone carrying this T cell receptor beta chain turned up a few times. The antigen remains unidentified. The same CDR3 can be traced to other DNA sequences in this sample. This record belongs to a study of beta chain features in type 1 diabetes. Broader study findings: When Type 1 diabetes patients were examined, their TCRB CDR3s proved moderately but significantly shorter in all four CD4+ subsets.

Trimming cost V 1 base and J 4 bases, with 9 bases left between them. CDR3 length: 13 residues. The V gene's germline CDR1 is GTSNPN and CDR2 SVGIG (reference sequence). Via CD45RO/CCR7/CD25/CD127/CD95/CD27, cells of the CD4+ naive, central memory, regulatory and stem cell-like memory subsets were sorted. The whole isolated RNA underwent reverse transcription, so sequencing captured expressed TCRB transcripts. Clones were read by immunoSEQ multiplex PCR, and TCRdb kept only the in-frame ones, dropping some. The sample holds 640,000 or so clones; roughly 13% are singletons and the top ten take around 0.04%.

The sample was naive CD4+ T cells from blood. This chain uses TRBV30 with TRBJ2-3; no clear D gene. This TCR derives from a man aged 18-30 years with type 1 diabetes. CDR3 protein: CAWSGGNPDTQYF. CDR3 coding DNA: TGTGCCTGGAGTGGGGGAAACCCAGATACGCAGTATTTT.